These 28 T cell receptor beta chains share one sample of origin, sequenced in a study of sequential checkpoint blockade in melanoma. Sequenced by immunoSEQ multiplex PCR; TCRdb stores in-frame clones only, minus some. The sample comprises over 5,000 clones, 26% of which are singletons, and 20% rests with the top ten. As for treatment: randomized to nivolumab then ipilimumab (arm A) or the reverse (arm B). The material was tumor tissue (inferred from file names), obtained from a patient given nivolumab and ipilimumab in sequence. These receptors all come from a human donor with melanoma.

The chain employs TRBV28 and TRBJ1-5; the D gene is possibly TRBD1 (5 bases). Germline V lookup: CDR1 MDHEN, CDR2 SYDVKM. Trimming took 3 bases from V and 2 from J, leaving 11 bases between them. CDR3 length equals 15 residues. CDR3 nucleotide sequence: TGTGCCAGCAGTTTGGGGCAGGGAGGCAATCAGCCCCAGCATTTT. It encodes CASSLGQGGNQPQHF.

This clone has a handful of counts. V gene TRBV6-8 combines with J gene TRBJ2-5; no firm D call. Germline CDR1 reads MNHGY; CDR2 reads SAAAGT. This CDR3 contains 13 residues. With 8 bases removed from V and 3 bases from J, the gap between germline ends came to 13 bases. CDR3 loop: CASEKPGEETQYF. The DNA of the CDR3 is TGTGCCAGCGAGAAACCTGGGGAAGAGACCCAGTACTTC.

In DNA, the CDR3 is TGTGCCAGCTCACCTAAAGCGGGAGTTTACGAGCAGTACTTC. It encodes CASSPKAGVYEQYF. V gene TRBV18 combines with J gene TRBJ2-7, with 8 nucleotides matching TRBD2. Germline V gene lookup returns CDR1 KGHSH and CDR2 LQKENI. The CDR3 has 14 amino acids. After removal of 3 bases from V and 4 bases from J, the junction contained 5 bases not matched to a gene. Full variable domain (outside the CDR3, taken from reference TRBV18 and TRBJ2-7): NAGVMQNPRHLVRRRGQEARLRCSPMKGHSHVYWYRQLPEEGLKFMVYLQKENIIDESGMPKERFSAEFPKEGPSILRIQQVVRGDSAAYFCASSPKAGVYEQYFGPGTRLTVT.

J is TRBJ2-7 and V is TRBV5-1, with 9 bases fitting TRBD1. V shed 3 bases and J 2 bases; nucleotides not matched to a gene: 3. This CDR3 comprises 14 residues. In germline, CDR1 is SGHRS, CDR2 YFSETQ. The CDR3 is CASSSGQGAYEQYF. CDR3 in DNA: TGCGCCAGCAGCTCGGGACAGGGAGCCTACGAGCAGTACTTC.

This clone was observed a handful of times. V is TRBV6-8 and J is TRBJ1-5; TRBD1 might be the D (5 bases). Trimming cost V 4 bases and J 5 bases, with 9 bases left between them. This CDR3 spans 13 amino acids. Per germline, CDR1 MNHGY and CDR2 SAAAGT. CDR3 region: CASSWGRDQPQHF. The CDR3 DNA reads TGTGCCAGCAGTTGGGGACGGGATCAGCCCCAGCATTTT.

This clone was seen only a few times. The chain couples TRBV11-3 to TRBJ1-3; 8 bases match TRBD1. Germline V gene data show CDR1 as SGHNT and CDR2 as YENEEA. V dropped 3 bases and J dropped 1; count of bases not matched to a gene: 8. CDR3 length equals 17 residues. CDR3 residues: CASSFMPGGASGNTIYF. CDR3 DNA: TGTGCCAGCAGCTTCATGCCAGGGGGCGCATCTGGAAACACCATATATTTT.

This chain connects TRBV25-1 to TRBJ2-3; 11 bases agree with TRBD2. This CDR3 contains 16 residues. Germline CDR1 is MGHDK and CDR2 is SYGVNS. V lost 6 bases to trimming and J lost 3 bases; unmatched junction nucleotides: 8. CDR3 region: CASRGVAGGMTDTQYF. The CDR3, as DNA: TGTGCCAGCAGAGGAGTAGCGGGAGGGATGACAGATACGCAGTATTTT.

The chain joins TRBV10-2 to TRBJ1-1, with a tentative D call TRBD1 (5 bases). This CDR3 has 15 residues. The germline gives CDR1 WSHSY, CDR2 SAAADI. Trimming took off 6 bases at V and 2 bases at J, with 16 bases between the two ends. The CDR3 region has the DNA TGCGCCAGCAGGGGGGGGTGGTCACTTAACACTGAAGCTTTCTTT. Amino acid sequence: CASRGGWSLNTEAFF.

The chain combines TRBV28 with TRBJ1-1; D is uncertain. This CDR3 has 12 residues. V lost 6 bases, J lost 1 base, and 6 bases lay in between. CDR1 and CDR2 (germline): MDHEN, SYDVKM. The CDR3 spells CASSTENTEAFF. CDR3 nucleotide sequence: TGTGCCAGCAGCACAGAGAACACTGAAGCTTTCTTT.

This clone was observed a few times. The chain employs TRBV18 and TRBJ2-3, with 8 bases that match TRBD2. The V and J ends lost 7 bases and 3 bases, in that order; junction bases with no gene match: 6. The germline CDR1 and CDR2 sequences are KGHSH and LQKENI. CDR3 length equals 14 residues. The CDR3: CASYTSGLTDTQYF. CDR3 nucleotide sequence: TGTGCCAGCTATACTAGCGGACTGACAGATACGCAGTATTTT.

The chain is built from TRBV5-1 and TRBJ2-1, with D perhaps matching TRBD2 (5 bases). V lost 1 base and J lost 9, with 14 bases in between. The CDR3 totals 14 residues. The V gene's germline CDR1 is SGHRS and CDR2 YFSETQ. DNA of the CDR3: TGCGCCAGCAGCTTGTCTTCCCCCGGGATTGAGCAGTTCTTC. Residues: CASSLSSPGIEQFF. Together with reference TRBV5-1 and TRBJ2-1, the CDR3 gives the full variable domain: KAGVTQTPRYLIKTRGQQVTLSCSPISGHRSVSWYQQTPGQGLQFLFEYFSETQRNKGNFPGRFSGRQFSNSRSEMNVSTLELGDSALYLCASSLSSPGIEQFFGPGTRLTVL.

The V call is TRBV16, the J call TRBJ1-2; the D is unclear. V lost 2 bases to trimming and J lost 0 bases, with 4 bases between them. CDR3 length equals 13 residues. CDR1 is KGHSY, CDR2 FQNENV, per germline. In DNA form, the CDR3 reads TGTGCCAGCAGCCAAGCTGCTAACTATGGCTACACCTTC. It specifies CASSQAANYGYTF.

This clone was detected only a few times. The chain couples TRBV6-8 to TRBJ1-2; D perhaps matches TRBD1 (5 bases). Germline V CDR1 and CDR2: MNHGY, SAAAGT. The CDR3 consists of 14 residues. V was clipped by 7 bases and J by 5 bases, with 17 bases between them. As DNA, the CDR3 is TGTGCCAGCACCCCAAACTGGGGGGAGTATGGCTACACCTTC. This codes for CASTPNWGEYGYTF.

This rearrangement joins TRBV15 to TRBJ2-3, with 7 nucleotides matching TRBD2. This CDR3 has 14 residues. CDR1 LNHNV and CDR2 YYDKDF come from the germline V gene (reference sequence). The trim removed 5 bases at V and 6 bases at J, leaving 8 bases unmatched. The CDR3 bases are TGTGCCACCAGCTCGAGCGGGGTTCGGGATACGCAGTATTTT. Its translation is CATSSSGVRDTQYF.

The sample holds a few counts of this clone. The chain couples TRBV28 to TRBJ2-3, with 8 positions matching TRBD2. Germline lookup yields CDR1 MDHEN and CDR2 SYDVKM. Trimming removed 3 bases from V and 2 bases from J; junction bases left unmatched: 4. The CDR3 totals 15 residues. The CDR3 region has the DNA TGTGCCAGCAGTTTCCCAGCGGGAGCCACAGATACGCAGTATTTT. It codes for CASSFPAGATDTQYF. Drawing the rest from reference TRBV28 and TRBJ2-3, the complete variable domain is DVKVTQSSRYLVKRTGEKVFLECVQDMDHENMFWYRQDPGLGLRLIYFSYDVKMKEKGDIPEGYSVSREKKERFSLILESASTNQTSMYLCASSFPAGATDTQYFGPGTRLTVL.

The chain carries TRBV16 and TRBJ1-4; possibly TRBD1 for D (5 bases). This CDR3 is built from 14 residues. Trimming cost V 4 bases and J 7 bases, with 13 bases left between them. CDR1 is KGHSY, CDR2 FQNENV, per germline. This chain's CDR3 is CASSRGRGGEKLFF. The CDR3, as DNA: TGTGCCAGCAGCCGGGGGAGAGGCGGTGAAAAACTGTTTTTT.

The gene calls are TRBV22-1 and TRBJ2-1; TRBD2 was called by the table and not checked on the DNA. TRBV22-1 is designated a pseudogene. The CDR3 has 12 residues. CDR3 bases: TGTGCCAGCAGTTTATCGAGCGGGAGGCAGTTCTTC. It yields the protein CASSLSSGRQFF.

This clone appeared many times. The chain employs TRBV11-3 and TRBJ2-1; 8 bases line up with TRBD1. This CDR3 is built from 14 residues. J lost 4 bases, V lost 6 bases, and 5 bases had no gene match. Germline CDR1 reads SGHNT; CDR2 reads YENEEA. This chain's CDR3 is CASSPRTGYNEQFF. The CDR3 DNA is TGTGCCAGCAGTCCCAGGACAGGGTACAATGAGCAGTTCTTC. The full variable domain, rest sourced from reference TRBV11-3 and TRBJ2-1, is EAGVVQSPRYKIIEKKQPVAFWCNPISGHNTLYWYLQNLGQGPELLIRYENEEAVDDSQLPKDRFSAERLKGVDSTLKIQPAELGDSAVYLCASSPRTGYNEQFFGPGTRLTVL.

By proportion, this clone is large. The CDR3 here is CARSLGRTSGSANTGELFF. The CDR3 nucleotides are TGTGCCAGAAGCTTGGGTAGGACTAGCGGCTCTGCGAACACCGGGGAGCTGTTTTTT. The chain has TRBV5-3 and TRBJ2-2, with 10 bases lining up with TRBD2. TRBV5-3 is an ORF, and what it does is uncertain. V was clipped by 0 bases and J by 0 bases; unmatched bases: 8. This CDR3 spans 19 amino acids.

This clone came up a few times. The chain has TRBV11-3 and TRBJ1-2; D is unclear. The CDR3 spans 14 residues. CDR1 and CDR2 (germline): SGHNT, YENEEA. V lost 0 bases to trimming and J lost 3 bases, with 8 bases between them. CDR3 sequence reads: CASSLEAEDYGYTF. The CDR3 DNA reads TGTGCCAGCAGCTTAGAGGCAGAAGACTATGGCTACACCTTC. The variable domain in full, completed from reference TRBV11-3 and TRBJ1-2, reads EAGVVQSPRYKIIEKKQPVAFWCNPISGHNTLYWYLQNLGQGPELLIRYENEEAVDDSQLPKDRFSAERLKGVDSTLKIQPAELGDSAVYLCASSLEAEDYGYTFGSGTRLTVV.

This clone was detected many times. The CDR3 DNA follows: TGTGCCAGCAGCTTAGAAGCCTCGGGCACTGAAGCTTTCTTT. Residues: CASSLEASGTEAFF. V and J are TRBV11-3 and TRBJ1-1; unclear D gene. This CDR3 spans 14 amino acids. The germline gives CDR1 SGHNT, CDR2 YENEEA. V was clipped by 0 bases and J by 4 bases, with 9 bases between them.

In its sample, this clone was seen many times. V and J are TRBV11-3 and TRBJ1-5; possible D gene TRBD1, 6 bases. Germline V gene lookup returns CDR1 SGHNT and CDR2 YENEEA. This CDR3 has 15 amino acids. Trimming removed 1 base from V and 3 bases from J, with 10 bases in between. The CDR3 DNA reads TGTGCCAGCAGCTTAGTACAGGGCAACAATCAGCCCCAGCATTTT. This translates into CASSLVQGNNQPQHF.

This clone was seen a handful of times. V gene TRBV15 combines with J gene TRBJ2-5; D may match TRBD1 or TRBD2 (6 bases each). The CDR3 covers 18 residues. Germline assignment: CDR1 LNHNV and CDR2 YYDKDF (reference sequence). V was cut by 0 bases and J by 1 base, with 18 bases left in between. CDR3 amino acids: CATSRERGTRDTQETQYF. CDR3 sequence (DNA): TGTGCCACCAGCAGAGAGAGGGGTACGCGGGACACCCAAGAGACCCAGTACTTC.

The gene calls are TRBV14 and TRBJ2-2; TRBD1 matches at 8 bases. With 3 bases clipped from V and 1 base from J, the junction kept 10 bases outside the gene matches. This CDR3 has 18 residues. Germline V gene lookup returns CDR1 SGHDN and CDR2 FVKESK. The CDR3 DNA reads TGTGCCAGCAGCCAGGAAAAGATGGACAGGGTGAACACCGGGGAGCTGTTTTTT. Protein: CASSQEKMDRVNTGELFF.

V usage is TRBV11-3 and J usage is TRBJ2-5; the match to TRBD1 covers 7 bases. Germline CDR1 SGHNT, CDR2 YENEEA. After removal of 6 bases from V and 5 bases from J, the junction contained 15 bases not matched to a gene. The CDR3 is made up of 16 amino acids. CDR3 sequence reads: CASREQTPQGLETQYF. The CDR3 coding sequence is TGTGCCAGCAGAGAACAAACACCACAGGGGTTGGAGACCCAGTACTTC.

This clone was observed a few times. The chain joins TRBV19 to TRBJ2-4; D call uncertain. The CDR3 loop spans 19 amino acids. V lost 7 bases to trimming and J lost 1 base, with 26 bases between them. Germline lookup yields CDR1 LNHDA and CDR2 SQIVND (reference sequence). The CDR3 protein is CASNHPPRSTMGAKNIQYF. In DNA form, the CDR3 reads TGTGCCAGTAACCACCCCCCAAGGTCTACGATGGGGGCCAAAAACATTCAGTACTTC. Combining the CDR3 with reference TRBV19 and TRBJ2-4 gives the whole variable domain DGGITQSPKYLFRKEGQNVTLSCEQNLNHDAMYWYRQDPGQGLRLIYYSQIVNDFQKGDIAEGYSVSREKKESFPLTVTSAQKNPTAFYLCASNHPPRSTMGAKNIQYFGAGTRLSVL.

This clone showed up just a few times. The chain joins TRBV6-8 to TRBJ2-7; a weak D match, TRBD2 (5 bases). This CDR3 is built from 13 residues. Germline V gives CDR1 MNHGY, CDR2 SAAAGT. V was shortened by 5 bases and J by 3 bases, with 11 bases between the two germline ends. The CDR3 here is CASSPRRSYEQYF. In DNA form, the CDR3 reads TGTGCCAGCAGTCCGAGGAGGAGCTACGAGCAGTACTTC.

The gene calls are TRBV6-8 and TRBJ2-1; D not certain. The V gene's germline CDR1 is MNHGY and CDR2 SAAAGT. The CDR3 has 12 amino acids. Trimming took 8 bases from V and 2 from J, leaving 7 bases between them. This CDR3 reads CASRTAYNEQFF. CDR3 bases: TGTGCCAGCCGGACGGCCTACAATGAGCAGTTCTTC.